This T cell receptor beta chain was profiled in a study of blood T cell repertoires in COVID-19. In the study overall: T cells, B-cell-depleted T cells, or PBMCs provided the cDNA or gDNA that served as material.

Participants came from some 23 US areas, aged roughly 18 to 89 years. Cohorts were based on clinical histories the participants reported. Original analysis: Amplification of reference gene primers provided the estimated nucleated cell counts. Some clones are missing from TCRdb's copy, which holds only in-frame ones; the method was immunoSEQ multiplex PCR. V and J calls and clone size are given by that table; D and trimming were obtained from the DNA. The table lists approximately 180,000 clones, nearly 90% of them singletons. Specimen: PBMCs or T cells enriched from blood (not recorded which). The receptor was isolated from a middle-aged woman with acute COVID-19.

CDR3 coding DNA: TGTGCCAGCAGTGAAGCTTTCCCGAGTGAGCAGTTCTTC. Its translation is CASSEAFPSEQFF. The J gene is TRBJ2-1, the V gene TRBV2, with D unresolved. The CDR3 contains 13 residues. The V gene's germline CDR1 is SNHLY and CDR2 FYNNEI. The V and J ends lost 0 bases and 9 bases respectively, with 9 bases between them.